The clone carrying this T cell receptor (beta chain) was recorded a few times. Under the authors' procedure: It was from reference gene primer amplification that nucleated cell counts were estimated. Clones were sequenced by immunoSEQ multiplex PCR, and TCRdb holds only the in-frame ones, with some missing. The V and J calls and clone size are taken from that table; D and trimming were inferred from the DNA. The sample lists about 240,000 clones, roughly 80% seen once, with approximately 9.6% in the top ten. These data are taken from a study of blood T cell repertoires in COVID-19. Background on the study: PBMCs, B-cell-depleted T cells, or T cells provided the cDNA or gDNA that made up the material.

The CDR3 contains 12 residues. The germline gives CDR1 MDHEN, CDR2 SYDVKM. V dropped 1 base and J dropped 11 bases, with 6 bases sitting between them. The receptor was isolated from a woman aged 80 or over with acute or convalescent COVID-19. This rearrangement joins TRBV28 to TRBJ1-6; D possibly corresponds to TRBD1 (5 bases). Source material: peripheral blood. The CDR3 DNA sequence: TGTGCCAGCAGTTTATTAGGGGCACCCCTCCACTTT. It is translated as CASSLLGAPLHF.